A single TCR beta chain is shown here with its context. Its antigen is unknown. No quality values exist for individual bases; no much larger clone is one base distant. This specimen's time point label, per the study, means: 4-8 weeks after completion of therapy. Solid-organ transplant recipients with drug-resistant/recurrent cytomegalovirus were included as patients. Around 10 people from the trial were chosen for repertoire analysis because post-therapy peripheral blood mononuclear cells were available from them. A BD FACSAria III was used to sort viable CD3+CD8+CD4- lymphocytes from PBMCs. The Qiagen DNeasy Kit was used to extract genomic DNA from sorted cells. V and J lose 2 bases and 0 bases, and a span of 11 bases separates them. The CDR1 and CDR2 encoded by the germline V gene are SNHLY and FYNNEI. The CDR3 holds 16 amino acids from the cysteine to the phenylalanine. The kept DNA is CDR3 alone, 48 bases in frame from the first base.

This specimen belongs to a study of T cell therapy after organ transplantation (dated by TCRdb to the late 2010s). Regarding the research as a whole: Therapy products were autologous CMV-specific T cells expanded in vitro for 2 to 3 weeks with a peptide pool of 30 HLA class I and II CMV epitopes. Patients were given up to 6 doses of T cells at 2-week intervals and were followed for less than 30 weeks after finishing therapy. Of the roughly 10 patients, eight were classified as clinical responders and two as nonresponders. Patients received a median of 1.92 x 10^8 CMV-specific T cells across 2 to 6 intravenous infusions. Blood samples for the short-term post-therapy time point were taken 4 to 8 weeks after therapy ended. A follow-up TRBV repertoire analysis was performed on an open-label phase I trial of autologous CMV-specific adoptive T cell therapy in solid-organ transplant recipients. Long-term post-therapy samples were obtainable from only about 75% of the 10 patients.

TRB CDR3 regions were amplified from genomic DNA with the immunoSEQ two-step, bias-controlled multiplex PCR assay. An Illumina NextSeq 500 was used to sequence the CDR3 libraries. The original pipeline was this. The immunoSEQ Analyzer platform handled the initial alignment and bioinformatics, which included bias normalization against synthetic CDR3 analogs. Annotation of V, D and J genes followed the definitions in the IMGT database. For further TRBV analyses, VDJtools version 1.1.10 and the R package tcR version 2.2.1.11 were used with default settings. GLIPH analysis was performed with version 1.0 using default settings. Significant clonotype frequency changes were tested by 2-sided binomial test with Benjamini-Hochberg correction (alpha = 0.01) in CDR3 sequences with at least 5 reads. TCRdb limited this immuneACCESS table to in-frame rearrangements with V and J called. A share of clones is missing; checked studies link under half to unresolved V genes, and the rest is unexplained. From that table come the V and J calls and clone size; the DNA was used to work out D and trimming. The sample table lists 4,800 or so clones, approximately 74% of them with a count of one. Around two fifths of the sample rests with the top ten.

The paper's findings and limits, for the study overall: The fold change in CD8 clonality after therapy was inversely correlated with pretherapy clonality, which suggests that less biased repertoires were more open to remodeling. The small cohort prevented assessing confounders such as concurrent antirejection and antiviral medications. Reconstitution after therapy appeared to include not only transferred clonotypes but also endogenous clonotypes that had not been detected in the therapy products. The small number of expansions detected in nonresponders may be due to reduced sample coverage caused by poor CD8+ T cell yield. Marked pretherapy clonal expansions with minimal repertoire change after therapy were observed in nonresponders.

The source was CD8+ T cells from blood, collected after autologous CMV-specific T cell therapy. The rearrangement combines TRBV2 with TRBJ2-1; there is no confident call for the D gene. The receptor comes from a human patient who had received a solid organ transplant and had CMV disease. After transplantation, some T cells may belong to the graft donor instead of the recipient. The nucleotides read TGTGCCAGCAGTGAACCTGCGGAAAACTCCTACAATGAGCAGTTCTTC. It codes for CASSEPAENSYNEQFF.